Sequencing of this TCR beta chain was carried out in a study of T cells in Graves' hyperthyroidism and ophthalmopathy. CDR3 size: 13 residues. Germline CDR1 is SGHDN and CDR2 is FVKESK. Trimming stripped 1 base from V and 3 bases from J, with 7 bases between. Template material for amplifying TCR beta CDR3 regions consisted of RNA transcripts. TCR CDR3 underwent first-round RT-PCR with the HTBI primer set. MiXCR, applied by TCRdb to the multiplex PCR reads, yields one record per CDR3 protein. Here the sample spans 300,000 to 400,000 distinct CDR3 sequences, roughly 18% being singletons. Uncontrolled infection, other autoimmune disease, pregnancy or lactation barred patients from enrollment. Concerning this clonotype: Its antigen is as yet unknown.

Study findings and constraints: Ophthalmopathy was separated from stable hyperthyroidism by a 13 V-J model.

This TCR came from a woman in her 50s with Graves' hyperthyroidism. The chain couples TRBV14 to TRBJ2-7, with unresolved D. Material for sequencing was blood. This chain's CDR3 is CASSQGRVYEQYF. For the CDR3, the DNA is TGTGCCAGCAGCCAAGGTCGCGTCTACGAGCAGTACTTC. Based on the CDR3 plus reference TRBV14 and TRBJ2-7, the full variable domain is EAGVTQFPSHSVIEKGQTVTLRCDPISGHDNLYWYRRVMGKEIKFLLHFVKESKQDESGMPNNRFLAERTGGTYSTLKVQPAELEDSGVYFCASSQGRVYEQYFGPGTRLTVT.